This T cell receptor beta chain originates from a study of CD8+CD57+ T cells in acquired aplastic anemia. Study results and caveats: The CD8+ Simpson's diversity of patients and controls was not significantly different.

CDR3 and TCR beta VDJ profiling relied on genomic DNA as the template. TCRdb passed the reads through MiXCR, listing each CDR3 protein once. The sample comprises hundreds of thousands of distinct CDR3 sequences, roughly 64% of which are singletons, and approximately 3.9% rests with the top ten. The germline CDR1 and CDR2 sequences are SSHAT and FNYEAQ (reference sequence). Trimming shortened V by 3 bases and J by 13 bases, and 25 bases separated the two germline ends. CDR3 length equals 15 residues. Comments on this clonotype: The antigen remains unidentified.

Sequencing was performed on sorted CD4+, CD8+, or CD8+CD57+ T cells (not recorded which) from PBMCs. The source of this sequence is a human donor in good health, serving as a control. This chain uses TRBV7-7 with TRBJ2-7, with a tentative D call TRBD1 (5 bases). The chain's CDR3 is CASSLDTNYEQYYYF. CDR3 coding DNA: TGTGCCAGCAGCTTGGACACTAACTACGAGCAGTACTACTACTTC.